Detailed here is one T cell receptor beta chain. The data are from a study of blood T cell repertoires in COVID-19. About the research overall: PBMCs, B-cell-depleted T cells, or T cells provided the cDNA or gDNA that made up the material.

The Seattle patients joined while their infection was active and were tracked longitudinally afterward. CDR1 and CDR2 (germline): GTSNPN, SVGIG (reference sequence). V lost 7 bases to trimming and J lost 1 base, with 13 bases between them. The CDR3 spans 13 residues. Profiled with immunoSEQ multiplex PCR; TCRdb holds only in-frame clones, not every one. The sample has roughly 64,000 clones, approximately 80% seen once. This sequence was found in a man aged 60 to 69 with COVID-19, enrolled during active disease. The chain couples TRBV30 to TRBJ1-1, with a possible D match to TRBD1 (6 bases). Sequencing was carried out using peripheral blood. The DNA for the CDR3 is TGTGCCTTAAACAGGGATGAGAACACTGAAGCTTTCTTT. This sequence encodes CALNRDENTEAFF.